A selection of T cell receptor beta chains follows, all from one sample in a study of neurological immune-mediated disorders. Using its own MiXCR run on the 5' RACE reads, TCRdb lists one record per CDR3 protein. The profile shows 60,000 to 70,000 distinct CDR3 sequences, over 5% of them singletons. The sequencing input was PBMCs. The receptors were gathered from a human donor with multiple sclerosis. The donor label of this sample is uncertain. Both conserved end residues are part of each CDR3. The D gene is left open where the match is weak. Rows give clone size only sometimes, using once, few, many, or a class for an expanded clone.

J gene: TRBJ1-1; V gene: TRBV7-9; D gene: NA; clone size: many; CDR3 DNA: TGTGCCAGCAGCTTAGCGCTGGGACAGAACACTGAAGCTTTCTTT; CDR3 protein: CASSLALGQNTEAFF
J gene: TRBJ2-6; V gene: TRBV5-4; D gene: NA; clone size: many; CDR3 DNA: TGTGCCAGCAGCTTGAAAGTGCACAACTCTGGGGCCAACGTCCTGACTTTC; CDR3 protein: CASSLKVHNSGANVLTF
J gene: TRBJ1-4; V gene: TRBV7-2; D gene: NA; clone size: many; CDR3 DNA: TGTGCCAGCAGCTTAGCAACGGGCCTCCGGGGGCGAGAAAAACTGTTTTTT; CDR3 protein: CASSLATGLRGREKLFF
J gene: TRBJ1-2; V gene: TRBV4-1; D gene: NA; clone size: many; CDR3 DNA: TGCGCCAGCAGCCATCTCCTCAGGGGACCCGACTATGGCTACACCTTC; CDR3 protein: CASSHLLRGPDYGYTF
J gene: TRBJ2-7; V gene: TRBV12-3/TRBV12-4; D gene: NA; clone size: many; CDR3 DNA: TGTGCCAGCAGTTCAGGGACGGGTCATTACGAGCAGTACTTC; CDR3 protein: CASSSGTGHYEQYF
J gene: TRBJ1-2; V gene: TRBV7-2; D gene: TRBD1; clone size: many; CDR3 DNA: TGTGCCAGCAGCGCAACCGGGACAGGGAACTATGGCTACACCTTC; CDR3 protein: CASSATGTGNYGYTF
J gene: TRBJ2-5; V gene: TRBV20-1; D gene: TRBD2; clone size: many; CDR3 DNA: TGCAGTGCTCGGACTCGGGGGGGCCTCCAAGAGACCCAGTACTTC; CDR3 protein: CSARTRGGLQETQYF
J gene: TRBJ2-7; V gene: TRBV20-1; D gene: NA; clone size: NA; CDR3 DNA: TGCAGTGCCTATATAACAGGGCTCGACGAGCAGTACTTC; CDR3 protein: CSAYITGLDEQYF
J gene: TRBJ1-3; V gene: TRBV5-1; D gene: NA; clone size: many; CDR3 DNA: TGCGCCAGCAGCTATGGAGGTGGAAACACCATATATTTT; CDR3 protein: CASSYGGGNTIYF
J gene: TRBJ2-3; V gene: TRBV2; D gene: TRBD2; clone size: many; CDR3 DNA: TGTGCCAGCATTGGGATCGGCGGGGGGTTCACAGATACGCAGTATTTT; CDR3 protein: CASIGIGGGFTDTQYF
J gene: TRBJ2-5; V gene: TRBV3-1; D gene: NA; clone size: many; CDR3 DNA: TGTGCCAGCAGCCGACAGAAGCAAGAGACCCAGTACTTC; CDR3 protein: CASSRQKQETQYF
J gene: TRBJ2-3; V gene: TRBV20-1; D gene: NA; clone size: many; CDR3 DNA: TGCAGTGGTCGCGGTGGGACCACAGATACGCAGTATTTT; CDR3 protein: CSGRGGTTDTQYF
J gene: TRBJ2-5; V gene: TRBV29-1; D gene: TRBD1; clone size: many; CDR3 DNA: TGCAGCGTTGGGGGACAGGGGCGGCAAGAGACCCAGTACTTC; CDR3 protein: CSVGGQGRQETQYF
J gene: TRBJ2-1; V gene: TRBV20-1; D gene: TRBD2; clone size: many; CDR3 DNA: TGCAGTGCTAGCGGGGGGGCCATGAATGAGCAGTTCTTC; CDR3 protein: CSASGGAMNEQFF
J gene: TRBJ2-1; V gene: TRBV11-1; D gene: TRBD2; clone size: many; CDR3 DNA: TGTGCCAGCAGCCACGGGGGGGATAACAATGAGCAGTTCTTC; CDR3 protein: CASSHGGDNNEQFF
J gene: TRBJ1-1; V gene: TRBV20-1; D gene: NA; clone size: many; CDR3 DNA: TGCAGTGCGGGTGGGGGGGGCACTGAAGCTTTCTTT; CDR3 protein: CSAGGGGTEAFF
J gene: TRBJ1-2; V gene: TRBV6-6; D gene: NA; clone size: many; CDR3 DNA: TGTGCCAGCAGTTGGCCGGGGGCCGGTGGCTACACCTTC; CDR3 protein: CASSWPGAGGYTF
J gene: TRBJ2-7; V gene: TRBV20-1; D gene: NA; clone size: many; CDR3 DNA: TGCAGTGCTAGAGGAGGCAGGTCCGAGCAGTACTTC; CDR3 protein: CSARGGRSEQYF
J gene: TRBJ1-6; V gene: TRBV5-1; D gene: TRBD1; clone size: many; CDR3 DNA: TGCGCCAGCAGAATACAGGGGGATAATTCACCCCTCCACTTT; CDR3 protein: CASRIQGDNSPLHF
J gene: TRBJ2-7; V gene: TRBV20-1; D gene: TRBD2; clone size: many; CDR3 DNA: TGCAGTGCTAGAGATCGACAGCGGGGGGTTCCATACGAGCAGTACTTC; CDR3 protein: CSARDRQRGVPYEQYF
J gene: TRBJ2-1; V gene: TRBV9; D gene: NA; clone size: many; CDR3 DNA: TGTGCCAGCAGCTCGAACTGGGGTTTAGGTGAGCAGTTCTTC; CDR3 protein: CASSSNWGLGEQFF
J gene: TRBJ2-7; V gene: TRBV10-3; D gene: TRBD1; clone size: many; CDR3 DNA: TGTGCCACCTTAGGTTTAGGGGGCAACGAGCAGTACTTC; CDR3 protein: CATLGLGGNEQYF
J gene: TRBJ2-5; V gene: TRBV13; D gene: TRBD2; clone size: many; CDR3 DNA: TGTGCCAGCAGCCCCCGACTAGCGGGGGAAACAGAGACCCAGTACTTC; CDR3 protein: CASSPRLAGETETQYF
J gene: TRBJ1-1; V gene: TRBV12-3/TRBV12-4; D gene: NA; clone size: many; CDR3 DNA: TGTGCCAACTTGGGACACTTGAACACTGAAGCTTTCTTT; CDR3 protein: CANLGHLNTEAFF
J gene: TRBJ2-1; V gene: TRBV5-4; D gene: TRBD1; clone size: NA; CDR3 DNA: TGTGCCAGCAGCTTGGGACAGGGATACAATGAGCAGTTCTTC; CDR3 protein: CASSLGQGYNEQFF
J gene: TRBJ1-4; V gene: TRBV4-1; D gene: TRBD1; clone size: many; CDR3 DNA: TGCGCCAGCAGCCAATCGGGACAGGGCCTTGAAAAACTGTTTTTT; CDR3 protein: CASSQSGQGLEKLFF
J gene: TRBJ2-5; V gene: TRBV20-1; D gene: TRBD1; clone size: many; CDR3 DNA: TGCAGTGCTAGGACAGGGGGTGCGGGGACCCAGTACTTC; CDR3 protein: CSARTGGAGTQYF
J gene: TRBJ2-3; V gene: TRBV5-1; D gene: NA; clone size: many; CDR3 DNA: TGCGCCAGCAGCTTTCTGGGGCCCGGCACAGATACGCAGTATTTT; CDR3 protein: CASSFLGPGTDTQYF
J gene: TRBJ2-2; V gene: TRBV20-1; D gene: TRBD2; clone size: few; CDR3 DNA: TGCAGTGCTAGAGCAGTTAAGCGGGGGGGCCTGGGAACCGGGGAGCTGTTTTTT; CDR3 protein: CSARAVKRGGLGTGELFF
J gene: TRBJ1-5; V gene: TRBV6-6; D gene: NA; clone size: many; CDR3 DNA: TGTGCCAGCACCAGCCCGCCCGGGGAGCCCCAGCATTTT; CDR3 protein: CASTSPPGEPQHF
J gene: TRBJ1-3; V gene: TRBV7-6; D gene: TRBD1; clone size: many; CDR3 DNA: TGTGCCAGCAGCTTCAGGGGGCCGGGAAACACCATATATTTT; CDR3 protein: CASSFRGPGNTIYF
J gene: TRBJ2-3; V gene: TRBV5-1; D gene: NA; clone size: many; CDR3 DNA: TGCGCCAGCAGCCCCTCCTCGTCAGATACGCAGTATTTT; CDR3 protein: CASSPSSSDTQYF
J gene: TRBJ1-1; V gene: TRBV4-1; D gene: NA; clone size: many; CDR3 DNA: TGCGCCAGCAGCCAAGAGGCAGATAAAGCTTTCTTT; CDR3 protein: CASSQEADKAFF
J gene: TRBJ1-1; V gene: TRBV5-1; D gene: NA; clone size: many; CDR3 DNA: TGCGCCAGCAGCTGGGGGCAGACTATCAACACTGAAGCTTTCTTT; CDR3 protein: CASSWGQTINTEAFF
J gene: TRBJ2-1; V gene: TRBV20-1; D gene: NA; clone size: many; CDR3 DNA: TGCAGTGCCAACCCGACCCAGAAGCCCTACAATGAGCAGTTCTTC; CDR3 protein: CSANPTQKPYNEQFF
J gene: TRBJ1-4; V gene: TRBV7-2; D gene: TRBD1; clone size: many; CDR3 DNA: TGTGCCAGCAGCGTAGACGGCAGGGGGGGAAAACTGTTTTTT; CDR3 protein: CASSVDGRGGKLFF
J gene: TRBJ2-1; V gene: TRBV20-1; D gene: TRBD2; clone size: many; CDR3 DNA: TGCAGTGCTAGAGATTTAAGCGGGGGGAACAATGAGCAGTTCTTC; CDR3 protein: CSARDLSGGNNEQFF
J gene: TRBJ1-1; V gene: TRBV5-1; D gene: TRBD1; clone size: NA; CDR3 DNA: TGCGCCAGCAGCTTGGTGACAGGGGGCGACACTGAAGCTTTCTTT; CDR3 protein: CASSLVTGGDTEAFF
J gene: TRBJ2-5; V gene: TRBV21-1; D gene: NA; clone size: many; CDR3 DNA: TGTGCCAGCAGCAATCCATGGGGCGCATGTGAGACCCAGTACTTC; CDR3 protein: CASSNPWGACETQYF
J gene: TRBJ1-5; V gene: TRBV5-6; D gene: NA; clone size: NA; CDR3 DNA: TGTGCCAGCAGCTTGCTGGGGGGTGAACAGACCCAGCATTTT; CDR3 protein: CASSLLGGEQTQHF
J gene: TRBJ1-2; V gene: TRBV29-1; D gene: TRBD1; clone size: few; CDR3 DNA: TGCAGCGTTCCCCCAGGGGGCATCTATGGCTACACCTTC; CDR3 protein: CSVPPGGIYGYTF
J gene: TRBJ2-3; V gene: TRBV3-1; D gene: NA; clone size: few; CDR3 DNA: TGTGCCAGCAGCCAAGGTACAGGGCAAGCAACAGATACGCAGTATTTT; CDR3 protein: CASSQGTGQATDTQYF
J gene: TRBJ2-1; V gene: TRBV12-5; D gene: TRBD2; clone size: many; CDR3 DNA: TGTGCTAGTGGTTTGGTACGACTAGCGGGGGACTATGAGCAGTTCTTC; CDR3 protein: CASGLVRLAGDYEQFF
J gene: TRBJ2-1; V gene: TRBV20-1; D gene: NA; clone size: many; CDR3 DNA: TGCAGTGCTACCTCGGCGGCGAGCTCCTACAATGAGCAGTTCTTC; CDR3 protein: CSATSAASSYNEQFF
J gene: TRBJ1-2; V gene: TRBV11-2; D gene: NA; clone size: once; CDR3 DNA: TGTGCCAGCAGCTCTAACTTCGACAGAGCTAACTATGGCTACACCTTC; CDR3 protein: CASSSNFDRANYGYTF
J gene: TRBJ1-2; V gene: TRBV6-1; D gene: NA; clone size: many; CDR3 DNA: TGTGCCAGCAGGGACGACAGGTTTGGCTACACCTTC; CDR3 protein: CASRDDRFGYTF